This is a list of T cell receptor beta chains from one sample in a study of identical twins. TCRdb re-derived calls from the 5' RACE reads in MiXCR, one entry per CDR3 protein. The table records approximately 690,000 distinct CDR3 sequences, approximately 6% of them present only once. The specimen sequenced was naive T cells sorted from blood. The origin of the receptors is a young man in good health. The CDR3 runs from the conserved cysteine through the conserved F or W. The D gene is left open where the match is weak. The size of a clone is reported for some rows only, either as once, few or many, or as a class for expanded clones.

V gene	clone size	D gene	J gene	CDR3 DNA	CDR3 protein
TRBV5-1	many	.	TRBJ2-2	TGCGCCAGCAGCCGGGACGGGAGCGGGGAGCTGTTTTTT	CASSRDGSGELFF
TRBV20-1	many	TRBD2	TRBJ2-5	TGCAGTGCTAGAGATGCTAGCGGGGGCCAAGAGACCCAGTACTTC	CSARDASGGQETQYF
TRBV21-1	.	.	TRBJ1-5	TGTGCCAGCAGCAAAGGGAAAAATCAGCCCCAGCATTTT	CASSKGKNQPQHF
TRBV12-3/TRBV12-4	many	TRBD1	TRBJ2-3	TGTGCCAGCAGTCGAAGGACAGGGGGCGCAGATACGCAGTATTTT	CASSRRTGGADTQYF
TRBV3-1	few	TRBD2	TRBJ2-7	TGTGCCAGCAGCCTCCGGTCTAGCGGAACCTACGAGCAGTACTTC	CASSLRSSGTYEQYF
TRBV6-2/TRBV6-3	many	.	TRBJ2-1	TGTGCCAGCAGCTACCGGCGGGCGGTTGAGCAGTTCTTC	CASSYRRAVEQFF
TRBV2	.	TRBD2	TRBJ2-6	TGTGCCAGCAGTGAAGCGGGGGGGACTGGGGCCAACGTCCTGACTTTC	CASSEAGGTGANVLTF
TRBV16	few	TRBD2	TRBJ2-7	TGTGCCAGCAGCCGTACCGGGACTAGCCACGAGCAGTACTTC	CASSRTGTSHEQYF
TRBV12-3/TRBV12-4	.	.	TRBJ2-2	TGTGCCAGCAACTTGGGGTGGGAGGTAAACACCGGGGAGCTGTTTTTT	CASNLGWEVNTGELFF
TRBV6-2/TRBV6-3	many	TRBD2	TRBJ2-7	TGTGCCAGCAGTTACGAGGGACTAGCGTCGGGGGAGCAGTACTTC	CASSYEGLASGEQYF
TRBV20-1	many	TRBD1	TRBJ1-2	TGCAGTGCTAGAGAAGGGCAGGGGGCCGTCTATGGCTACACCTTC	CSAREGQGAVYGYTF
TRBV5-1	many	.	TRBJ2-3	TGTGCCAGCAGCTTAGCGCCCACAGATACGCAGTATTTT	CASSLAPTDTQYF
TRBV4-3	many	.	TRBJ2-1	TGCGCCAGCAGCCAAGGTGTCCGGACCTCTACTGAGCAGTTCTTC	CASSQGVRTSTEQFF
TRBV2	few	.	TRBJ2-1	TGTGCCAGTATGGCGGGGCCGGGCAATGAGCAGTTCTTC	CASMAGPGNEQFF
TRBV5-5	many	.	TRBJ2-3	TGTGCCAGCAGCTTGACAGTCACAGATACGCAGTATTTT	CASSLTVTDTQYF
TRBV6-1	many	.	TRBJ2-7	TGTGCCAGCACACGAGGAGGGCAAAGTCTGGGCGAGCAGTACTTC	CASTRGGQSLGEQYF
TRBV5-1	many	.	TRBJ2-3	TGCGCCAGCAGCTTGACCGGGAGCACAGATACGCAGTATTTT	CASSLTGSTDTQYF
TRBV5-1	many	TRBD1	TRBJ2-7	TGCGCCAGCAGCTGGCCAGGGGACAGACCCAACTCCTACGAGCAGTACTTC	CASSWPGDRPNSYEQYF
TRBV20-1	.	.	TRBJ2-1	TGCAGTGAAACGTCGGGGAGCTCCTACAATGAGCAGTTCTTC	CSETSGSSYNEQFF
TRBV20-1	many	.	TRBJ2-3	TGCAGTGCTAGGTGGGCAGATACGCAGTATTTT	CSARWADTQYF
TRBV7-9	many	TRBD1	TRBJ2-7	TGTGCCAGCAGCTTAGGGAGGACAGGGGACTACGAGCAGTACTTC	CASSLGRTGDYEQYF
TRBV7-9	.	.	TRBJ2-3	TGTGCCAGCAGCTACCCGGGACTGGGGGGAGATACGCAGTATTTT	CASSYPGLGGDTQYF
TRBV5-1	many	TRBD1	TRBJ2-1	TGCGCCAGCAGCTTGGGGACAGGGGGTCACAATGAGCAGTTCTTC	CASSLGTGGHNEQFF
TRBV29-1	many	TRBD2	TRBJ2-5	TGCAGCGTTCACATGGGGGGGGTCCGGGAGACCCAGTACTTC	CSVHMGGVRETQYF
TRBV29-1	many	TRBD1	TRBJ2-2	TGCAGCGTTGATAGCTCCACAGGGGGACGGACCGGGGAGCTGTTTTTT	CSVDSSTGGRTGELFF
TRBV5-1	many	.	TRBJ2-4	TGCGCCAGCAGCTTGTGGGGCAGGGACATTCAGTACTTC	CASSLWGRDIQYF
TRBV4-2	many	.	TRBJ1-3	TGTGCCAGCAGCCAACAACAGGGTAGTTACGGAAACACCATATATTTT	CASSQQQGSYGNTIYF
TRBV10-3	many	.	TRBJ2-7	TGTGCCATCAGTGTTAAGGCGTACGAGCAGTACTTC	CAISVKAYEQYF
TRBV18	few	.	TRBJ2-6	TGTGCCAGCTCACCACCGACACGACCTGGGGCCAACGTCCTGACTTTC	CASSPPTRPGANVLTF
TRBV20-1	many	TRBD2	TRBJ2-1	TGCAGTGCTAGTTCTAGCGGGGCGAACAATGAGCAGTTCTTC	CSASSSGANNEQFF
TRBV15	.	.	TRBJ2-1	TGTGCCACCAGCAGGGGACTGCGGACCGACTACAATGAGCAGTTCTTC	CATSRGLRTDYNEQFF
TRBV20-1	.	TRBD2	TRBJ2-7	TGCAGTGCTCCTAGCGGGAGCGGGCACGAGCAGTACTTC	CSAPSGSGHEQYF
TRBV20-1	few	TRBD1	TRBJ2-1	TGCAGTGCTACATTTACAGGGGCAGGGAATGAGCAGTTCTTC	CSATFTGAGNEQFF
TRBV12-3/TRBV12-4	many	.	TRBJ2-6	TGTGCCAGCAGGGGGCCAGGGGCCAACGTCCTGACTTTC	CASRGPGANVLTF
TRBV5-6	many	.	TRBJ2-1	TGTGCCAGCAGCTGGAGGACGGAGCAGTTCTTC	CASSWRTEQFF
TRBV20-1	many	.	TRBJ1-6	TGCAGTGCGAGACGGACAGTTACCAATAATTCACCCCTCCACTTT	CSARRTVTNNSPLHF
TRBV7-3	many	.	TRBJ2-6	TGTGCCAGCAGCTTCTCGTCAGGGTCTGGGGCCAACGTCCTGACTTTC	CASSFSSGSGANVLTF
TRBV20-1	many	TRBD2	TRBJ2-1	TGCAGTCCTTTAGCGGGAGGGGTCTCCTACAATGAGCAGTTCTTC	CSPLAGGVSYNEQFF
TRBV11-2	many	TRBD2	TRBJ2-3	TGTGCCAGCAGCTCCAGACTAGCGCGCACAGATACGCAGTATTTT	CASSSRLARTDTQYF
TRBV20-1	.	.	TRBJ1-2	TGCAGTGCTAGACAGCTTGGGGACTATGGCTACACCTTC	CSARQLGDYGYTF
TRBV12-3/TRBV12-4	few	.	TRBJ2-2	TGTGCCAGCAGTTTTAGGCTGAACTCGGCCGGGGAGCTGTTTTTT	CASSFRLNSAGELFF
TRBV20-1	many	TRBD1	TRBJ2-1	TGCAGTGCTGGGGACAGGGGCCACTACAATGAGCAGTTCTTC	CSAGDRGHYNEQFF